This T cell receptor (beta chain) originates from a study of T cell responses to AZD1222 COVID-19 vaccine. Study-wide background: Second doses were pooled across both intervals (about 4 or about 12 weeks). Study-wide findings and caveats: Of the AZD1222 recipients, only six were seropositive at baseline. It should be noted that donors were predominantly white British and more often female, and clonal diversity was possibly underestimated. In the spike-specific TCR repertoire, nearly half reportedly target unmutated variant regions.

V shed 2 bases, J shed 6 bases, and the junction held 6 bases outside the gene matches. Germline V gene data show CDR1 as KGHSH and CDR2 as LQKENI. The CDR3 is 16 amino acids. Note on this clone: Its matching antigen is unknown.

Profiling relied on immunoSEQ multiplex PCR, and the TCRdb table lists in-frame clones only, not all of them. The sample carries 100,000 or so clones, approximately 87% recorded once. The sequencing here drew on peripheral blood, taken on day 0 of AZD1222 vaccination. This rearrangement joins TRBV18 to TRBJ2-2, with TRBD2 identical over 10 bases. This receptor was obtained from an adult in good health. The CDR3 coding sequence is TGTGCCAGCTCACCATCTAGCGGGAGTGAGGCCGGGGAGCTGTTTTTT. As protein: CASSPSSGSEAGELFF. Full variable domain (rest looked up from reference TRBV18 and TRBJ2-2): NAGVMQNPRHLVRRRGQEARLRCSPMKGHSHVYWYRQLPEEGLKFMVYLQKENIIDESGMPKERFSAEFPKEGPSILRIQQVVRGDSAAYFCASSPSSGSEAGELFFGEGSRLTVL.